The next 2 T cell receptor beta chains were all read from a single sample in a study of STAT3 mutations in large granular lymphocyte leukemia. Study-wide findings and caveats: Every T-cell large granular lymphocyte leukemia patient had at least one immunodominant TCR beta clonotype.

Assay: immunoSEQ multiplex PCR; the TCRdb copy retains only in-frame clones and omits some. The sample includes about 13,000 clones, roughly 85% of them seen just once. Their antigen targets remain unknown. The sequencing sample was made of PBMCs. The receptors derive from a human donor with T large granular lymphocyte leukemia. Some clones in this sample may be carry-over from other donors' samples.

This clone showed up just a few times. The V and J genes are TRBV5-5 and TRBJ2-1; TRBD1 matches 9 bases. Germline V gene data show CDR1 as SGHKS and CDR2 as YYEKEE (reference sequence). The V gene end was trimmed by 0 bases and the J gene end by 7 bases; junction bases not matched to a gene: 2. The CDR3 is 14 amino acids. CDR3 loop: CASSLGGQGNEQFF. DNA of the CDR3: TGTGCCAGCAGCTTGGGGGGACAGGGTAATGAGCAGTTCTTC.

This rearrangement joins TRBV6-6 to TRBJ1-4; 9 positions agree with TRBD1. CDR1 is MNHNY, CDR2 SVGAGI, per germline (reference sequence). This CDR3 region has 15 residues. V was pared by 2 bases and J by 6 bases, with 4 bases of the junction left unmatched. CDR3 sequence: CASSYTGGVDEKLFF. The CDR3, as DNA: TGTGCCAGCAGTTACACAGGGGGCGTCGATGAAAAACTGTTTTTT.